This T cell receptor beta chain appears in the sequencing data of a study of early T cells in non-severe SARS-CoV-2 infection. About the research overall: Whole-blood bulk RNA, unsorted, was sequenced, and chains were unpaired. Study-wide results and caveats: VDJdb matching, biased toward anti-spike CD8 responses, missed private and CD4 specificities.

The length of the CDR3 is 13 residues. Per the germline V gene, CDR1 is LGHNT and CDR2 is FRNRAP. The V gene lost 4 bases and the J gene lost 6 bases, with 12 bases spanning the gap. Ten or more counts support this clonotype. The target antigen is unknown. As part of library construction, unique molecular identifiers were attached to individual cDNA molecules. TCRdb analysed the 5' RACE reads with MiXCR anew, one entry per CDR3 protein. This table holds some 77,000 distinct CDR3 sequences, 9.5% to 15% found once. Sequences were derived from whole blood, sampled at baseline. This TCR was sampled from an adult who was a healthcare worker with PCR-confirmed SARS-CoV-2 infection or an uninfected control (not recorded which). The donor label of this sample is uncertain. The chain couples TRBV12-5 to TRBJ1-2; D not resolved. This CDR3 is CASGYYPLDGYTF. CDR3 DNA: TGTGCTAGTGGTTACTATCCACTGGATGGCTACACCTTC.